These T cell receptor beta chains were read from a single sample in a study of blood T cell repertoires in COVID-19. Sequenced by immunoSEQ multiplex PCR; TCRdb stores in-frame clones only, minus some. The table shows about 200,000 clones, with around 81% occurring only once. Sequencing was done on a sample of peripheral blood. These receptors all stem from a man aged 55 to 69 with COVID-19, enrolled during active disease. Each CDR3 is given with its conserved first and last residue. D genes are given only for firm matches. Only part of the rows carry a size: once, few, many, or a class if the clone is expanded.

TRBJ1-2	-	TRBV4-1	TRBD1	CASSQGQGVNYGYTF	TGCGCCAGCAGCCAAGGACAGGGGGTTAACTATGGCTACACCTTC
TRBJ1-5	-	TRBV7-9	TRBD1	CASSRGPRGDGNQPQHF	TGTGCCAGCAGTCGCGGCCCCAGGGGGGACGGCAATCAGCCCCAGCATTTT
TRBJ1-5	-	TRBV2	-	CASSTSWASGTAQHF	TGTGCCAGCAGTACCTCCTGGGCCTCTGGTACGGCCCAGCATTTT
TRBJ1-2	-	TRBV9	-	CASSVAQTYGYTF	TGTGCCAGCAGCGTAGCACAGACCTATGGCTACACCTTC
TRBJ2-1	once	TRBV28	TRBD2	CASTLEAGGPRRFF	TGTGCCAGCACCCTAGAAGCGGGAGGGCCGAGGCGGTTCTTC
TRBJ1-6	-	TRBV13	-	CASSLSGSGNSPLHF	TGTGCCAGCAGCTTGTCCGGGTCGGGGAATTCACCCCTCCACTTT
TRBJ2-7	-	TRBV19	TRBD1	CASSIGTGPFEQYF	TGTGCCAGTAGTATAGGGACAGGCCCCTTTGAGCAGTACTTC
TRBJ2-7	few	TRBV5-8	TRBD1	CASSLTRDRASYEQYF	TGTGCCAGCAGCTTGACCCGGGACAGGGCCTCCTACGAGCAGTACTTC
TRBJ1-4	few	TRBV9	TRBD1	CASSSQPGQGYEKLFF	TGTGCCAGCAGCTCTCAACCGGGACAGGGGTATGAAAAACTGTTTTTT
TRBJ2-1	-	TRBV30	-	CAWLGASYNEQFF	TGTGCCTGGCTGGGGGCTTCCTACAATGAGCAGTTCTTC
TRBJ1-5	-	TRBV27	-	CASSYSGGGRQPQHF	TGTGCCAGCAGTTATTCTGGGGGGGGCCGACAGCCCCAGCATTTT
TRBJ1-1	-	TRBV6-5	-	CASTNGGGRTEAFF	TGTGCCAGCACCAACGGGGGGGGTCGCACTGAAGCTTTCTTT
TRBJ1-1	-	TRBV29-1	-	CSGGLANTEAFF	TGCAGCGGAGGACTCGCAAACACTGAAGCTTTCTTT
TRBJ2-3	-	TRBV28	TRBD2	CASSRGGLAGANTQYF	TGTGCCAGCAGCAGGGGTGGACTAGCGGGAGCCAATACGCAGTATTTT
TRBJ1-1	-	TRBV7-2	-	CASSLDQRMNTEAFF	TGTGCCAGCAGCTTAGACCAGAGGATGAACACTGAAGCTTTCTTT
TRBJ2-3	-	TRBV6-5	TRBD1	CASSQFRGTDTQYF	TGTGCCAGCAGCCAGTTCAGGGGGACAGATACGCAGTATTTT
TRBJ1-6	few	TRBV19	TRBD1	CASSFGQGVDNSPLHF	TGTGCCAGTAGTTTCGGACAGGGGGTCGATAATTCACCCCTCCACTTT
TRBJ2-1	-	TRBV7-3	TRBD2	CASSLPGLAGGGDEQFF	TGTGCCAGCAGCTTACCGGGACTAGCGGGAGGGGGCGATGAGCAGTTCTTC
TRBJ2-5	-	TRBV27	TRBD1	CASSLPRTGGEETQYF	TGTGCCAGCAGTTTACCGCGGACAGGGGGCGAGGAGACCCAGTACTTC
TRBJ1-5	-	TRBV11-2	-	CASSPRPGYSNQPQHF	TGTGCCAGCAGCCCACGGCCAGGGTATAGCAATCAGCCCCAGCATTTT
TRBJ1-5	-	TRBV19	TRBD1	CASRPGQTEEPQHF	TGTGCCAGTAGGCCGGGACAGACTGAGGAGCCCCAGCATTTT
TRBJ1-4	once	TRBV6-6	-	CASSHPGTPRATNEKLFF	TGTGCCAGCAGTCATCCCGGGACACCTCGAGCAACTAATGAAAAACTGTTTTTT
TRBJ2-7	-	TRBV28	-	CASRVLQGISYEQYF	TGTGCCAGCAGGGTACTCCAGGGGATTTCCTACGAGCAGTACTTC
TRBJ1-2	-	TRBV12-3/TRBV12-4	-	CASSNTGLGYTF	TGTGCCAGCAGCAATACAGGTCTCGGCTACACCTTC
TRBJ1-5	few	TRBV5-8	-	CASSFEISNQPQHF	TGTGCCAGCAGCTTTGAGATTAGCAATCAGCCCCAGCATTTT
TRBJ1-5	-	TRBV12-3/TRBV12-4	-	CASSLSRHQPQHF	TGTGCCAGCAGTTTGAGCAGGCATCAGCCCCAGCATTTT
TRBJ1-1	-	TRBV5-1	-	CASSGGGSNTEAFF	TGCGCCAGCAGCGGGGGAGGCAGTAACACTGAAGCTTTCTTT
TRBJ1-2	-	TRBV6-6	TRBD1	CASSTQGAVNGYTF	TGTGCCAGCAGTACGCAGGGGGCAGTAAATGGCTACACCTTC
TRBJ2-3	-	TRBV10-3	TRBD2	CAINDGTSPTDTQYF	TGTGCCATCAACGACGGGACTAGCCCCACAGATACGCAGTATTTT
TRBJ1-4	-	TRBV18	TRBD1	CASSLALQGTGKLFF	TGTGCCAGCTCACTCGCTCTACAGGGGACGGGGAAACTGTTTTTT
TRBJ1-4	-	TRBV28	TRBD1	CASSLPTGFNEKLFF	TGTGCCAGCAGTCTCCCGACAGGGTTTAATGAAAAACTGTTTTTT
TRBJ1-4	-	TRBV19	-	CASSISVLGEKLFF	TGTGCCAGTAGTATTTCAGTGCTTGGTGAAAAACTGTTTTTT
TRBJ1-6	few	TRBV18	TRBD1	CASSLGQGAESPLHF	TGTGCCAGCTCACTCGGACAGGGGGCTGAGTCACCCCTCCACTTT
TRBJ2-1	-	TRBV6-5	TRBD1	CASSSSYPQGNEQFF	TGTGCCAGCAGTTCCTCATACCCACAGGGGAATGAGCAGTTCTTC
TRBJ2-2	-	TRBV27	-	CASSPVLGAWTGELFF	TGTGCCAGCAGTCCCGTTTTGGGGGCCTGGACCGGGGAGCTGTTTTTT
TRBJ1-1	few	TRBV6-4	-	CASSDSQNTEAFF	TGTGCCAGCAGTGACTCACAGAACACTGAAGCTTTCTTT
TRBJ1-5	-	TRBV30	-	CAWNRLLGEPQHF	TGTGCCTGGAACCGACTCCTCGGGGAGCCCCAGCATTTT
TRBJ2-7	-	TRBV9	-	CASSSGTGGEQYF	TGTGCCAGCAGCTCAGGGACCGGGGGAGAGCAGTACTTC
TRBJ2-1	-	TRBV5-1	TRBD2	CASSPRGGSYEQFF	TGCGCCAGCAGCCCAAGGGGCGGGAGTTATGAGCAGTTCTTC
TRBJ2-7	few	TRBV6-5	-	CASTVPGVGSYEQYF	TGTGCCAGCACCGTCCCGGGGGTTGGATCCTACGAGCAGTACTTC
TRBJ1-2	few	TRBV6-5	TRBD1	CASSPQGNYGYTF	TGTGCCAGCAGTCCACAGGGGAACTATGGCTACACCTTC
TRBJ1-1	-	TRBV7-8	-	CASSLVAKNTEAFF	TGTGCCAGCAGCTTAGTGGCAAAGAACACTGAAGCTTTCTTT
TRBJ2-7	-	TRBV2	-	CASSLGLSYEQYF	TGTGCCAGCAGCCTGGGACTGTCCTACGAGCAGTACTTC
TRBJ1-1	-	TRBV5-1	-	CASSLSGMNTEAFF	TGCGCCAGCAGCTTGAGCGGCATGAACACTGAAGCTTTCTTT
TRBJ2-1	-	TRBV5-6	TRBD1	CASSLTWTGSSYNEQFF	TGTGCCAGCAGCTTGACCTGGACAGGGAGCTCCTACAATGAGCAGTTCTTC
TRBJ1-6	-	TRBV7-9	-	CASSRHGVSPLHF	TGTGCCAGCAGCCGACACGGGGTTTCACCCCTCCACTTT
TRBJ2-3	few	TRBV10-3	TRBD1	CAISPDRDTDTQYF	TGTGCCATCAGCCCAGACAGGGACACAGATACGCAGTATTTT
TRBJ1-6	-	TRBV5-6	-	CASSTRGWNSPLHF	TGTGCCAGCAGCACCCGGGGGTGGAATTCACCCCTCCACTTT